This TCR beta chain was sequenced during a study of post-analysis software for immune sequencing data. At the level of the study: Recorded subtypes: relapsing-remitting, secondary progressive, progressive-relapsing; some patients unannotated.

Researchers reported that TCR beta cDNA libraries carried unique molecular identifiers. TCRdb reprocessed the PCR reads via MiXCR and lists one record per CDR3 protein. The sample lists a few hundred thousand distinct CDR3 sequences, about a third occurring once. Findings and caveats of the study: Compared with controls, patients had more of five TRBV segments, including TRBV5-6, TRBV5-1 and TRBV20-1.

Concerning this clonotype: Its target is unknown.

Germline V CDR1 and CDR2: SGHRS, YFSETQ. The CDR3 spans 15 residues. V dropped 4 bases and J dropped 1 base, with 14 bases sitting between them. The V and J genes are TRBV5-1 and TRBJ1-1; perhaps TRBD1 as D (5 bases). The sequenced sample consisted of blood. This TCR came from a girl under 18 with multiple sclerosis. The CDR3, as DNA: TGCGCCAGCAGCCTGGAGGGCAGGGAGAACACTGAAGCTTTCTTT. This encodes CASSLEGRENTEAFF.